These 26 T cell receptor beta chains came from one sample sequenced in a study of metastatic and nonmetastatic thyroid tumors. The entire patient cohort was treatment-naive prior to thyroid surgery. TCRdb reprocessed the PCR reads using MiXCR. The data contain about 38,000 clones, 25% to 30% of them seen just once; the ten biggest clones take up approximately 9.9%. Sequencing was carried out using blood. Every receptor here comes from a female donor with papillary thyroid cancer or a benign thyroid nodule (not recorded which). Some clones in this sample may be carry-over from other donors' samples.

V and J are TRBV7-9 and TRBJ1-6; tentatively, D is TRBD1 (5 bases). The CDR3 loop spans 15 amino acids. Trimming cost V 4 bases and J 11 bases, with 18 bases left between them. Germline V gene sequence: CDR1 SEHNR, CDR2 FQNEAQ (reference sequence). CDR3: CASSSSRSPGAPLHF. CDR3 DNA: TGTGCCAGCAGCTCCAGCCGGTCCCCGGGGGCACCCCTCCACTTT.

The rearrangement joins TRBV6-5 to TRBJ1-2, with D tentatively TRBD1 (5 bases). The CDR3 length is 13 residues. Trimming left V 3 bases short and J 4 bases short, with 9 bases between. Germline CDR1 reads MNHEY; CDR2 reads SVGAGI. For the CDR3, the DNA is TGTGCCAGCAGTTATGGGGCAGGCTATGGCTACACCTTC. Its protein is CASSYGAGYGYTF.

This sequence joins TRBV18 and TRBJ2-7; the D gene could be TRBD1 or TRBD2 (5 bases each). V was clipped by 4 bases and J by 4 bases, with 20 bases between them. The germline gives CDR1 KGHSH, CDR2 LQKENI. This CDR3 is 16 amino acids long. The CDR3 is CASSLLSGAREYEQYF. CDR3 in DNA: TGTGCCAGCTCACTTCTCTCCGGGGCCAGGGAGTACGAGCAGTACTTC.

This clone was seen only a few times. The chain joins TRBV6-1 to TRBJ1-4; TRBD1 agrees at 7 bases. After removal of 2 bases from V and 8 bases from J, the junction contained 8 bases not matched to a gene. Germline V gene sequence: CDR1 MNHNS, CDR2 SASEGT. The CDR3 is 15 amino acids. Here the CDR3 reads CASSEFSTGREKLFF. The DNA for the CDR3 is TGTGCCAGCAGTGAATTTTCGACAGGGAGGGAAAAACTGTTTTTT.

On this clone: Relative to the germline gene, one junction end is altered; a read error may explain this. The CDR3 DNA follows: TGTGCCAGCAGTTTATCGGACACGAACTATTGCTACACCTTC. It specifies CASSLSDTNYCYTF. The chain combines TRBV27 with TRBJ1-2; perhaps TRBD1 as D (5 bases). The V gene's germline CDR1 is MNHEY and CDR2 SMNVEV (reference sequence). CDR3 length equals 14 residues.

The chain carries TRBV27 and TRBJ1-6; D gene uncertain. The CDR3 extends over 16 amino acids. From germline, CDR1 is MNHEY and CDR2 SMNVEV (reference sequence). V was clipped by 6 bases and J by 0 bases, with 12 bases between them. The CDR3 sequence: CASRKELRSYNSPLHF. The DNA for the CDR3 is TGTGCCAGCAGAAAGGAACTCCGCTCCTATAATTCACCCCTCCACTTT.

This clone has ten or more counts. This chain links TRBV27 with TRBJ1-5; no clear D gene. Germline V lookup: CDR1 MNHEY, CDR2 SMNVEV (reference sequence). CDR3 length equals 16 residues. The V and J ends lost 5 bases and 6 bases respectively, with 20 bases between them. The CDR3 here is CASSPHYDPVGQPQHF. The DNA of the CDR3 is TGTGCCAGCAGTCCACACTATGACCCGGTAGGTCAGCCCCAGCATTTT.

This clone was seen at least ten times. One base away lies a much larger clone, so this may be a sequencing read error. The same CDR3 also results from other DNA sequences found in this sample. The V gene is TRBV6-2 or TRBV6-3, the J gene TRBJ1-5, with TRBD1 identical over 11 bases. The germline V gene has CDR1 MNHEY and CDR2 SVGEGT. This CDR3 spans 15 amino acids. J gave up 6 bases and V 3 bases, and 4 bases lay outside the gene matches. The CDR3 region is CASSYSGTGGQPQHF. As DNA, the CDR3 is TGTGCCAGCAGTTATAGTGGGACAGGGGGTCAGCCCCAGCATTTT.

This clone has ten or more counts. V and J are TRBV7-4 and TRBJ1-5; maybe TRBD1 (5 bases). The CDR3 runs 14 residues. Trimming left V 1 base short and J 4 bases short, with 8 bases between. Germline-derived CDR1 and CDR2 are SGHVT and SQSDAQ. DNA for the CDR3: TGTGCCAGCAGCTTAGGGGGCTTGAATCAGCCCCAGCATTTT. Translating gives CASSLGGLNQPQHF.

This clone appeared a few times. A clone one base away is much larger, so this may be a read error. This sequence joins TRBV11-1 and TRBJ2-3; no firm D call. Germline loops: CDR1 SGHAT, CDR2 FQDESV (reference sequence). V shed 3 bases and J shed 2 bases, with 12 bases lying between them. The CDR3 extends over 15 amino acids. The DNA of the CDR3 is TGTGCCAGCAGCTTTTATGGGCGGTCCACAGATACGCAGTATTTT. Its translation is CASSFYGRSTDTQYF.

About this clone: At one of its ends the junction is not consistent with the germline gene, which may arise from a read error. The DNA of the CDR3 is TGTGCCATCAGTCCAGTGGGCACAGATACGCAGTATTTT. As protein: CAISPVGTDTQYF. The gene calls are TRBV6-2 or TRBV6-3 and TRBJ2-3, with D hard to call. CDR3 length: 13 amino acids. CDR1 is MNHEY and CDR2 is SVGEGT in the germline V gene.

This clone was seen a few times. The V call is TRBV6-1, the J call TRBJ1-3; D possibly corresponds to TRBD1 (5 bases). The CDR3 has 13 residues. Trimming shortened V by 8 bases and J by 2 bases, and 10 bases separated the two germline ends. Looked up from germline, CDR1 is MNHNS and CDR2 is SASEGT. CDR3 protein: CASPGTAGNTIYF. CDR3 sequence (DNA): TGTGCCAGCCCTGGGACGGCTGGAAACACCATATATTTT.

This clone was found many times. The genes are TRBV4-1 and TRBJ2-3; D may be TRBD2 (5 bases). V was shortened by 0 bases and J by 1 base, with 11 bases between the two germline ends. This CDR3 has 16 amino acids. Germline V CDR1 and CDR2: MGHRA, YSYEKL. The DNA for the CDR3 is TGCGCCAGCAGCCAAGATCCAGGAGGCGGCACAGATACGCAGTATTTT. This codes for CASSQDPGGGTDTQYF.

V usage is TRBV27 and J usage is TRBJ1-1, with 7 bases aligning to TRBD1. The germline gives CDR1 MNHEY, CDR2 SMNVEV (reference sequence). The length of the CDR3 is 14 residues. Losses at the gene ends were 2 bases for V and 1 base for J; bases not matched to a gene: 1. Written as DNA, the CDR3 is TGTGCCAGCAGTTTACGACAGGGGAACACTGAAGCTTTCTTT. This gives the protein CASSLRQGNTEAFF.

The chain has TRBV11-2 and TRBJ2-1, with a tentative D call TRBD1 (6 bases). The CDR3 is 15 amino acids. V was trimmed by 10 bases and J by 2 bases, leaving 18 bases between them. CDR1 is SGHAT, CDR2 FQNNGV, per germline. The CDR3 nucleotides are TGTGCCATCATCCCCAGGGGTGGACCCTACAATGAGCAGTTCTTC. Its translation: CAIIPRGGPYNEQFF. Full variable domain (outside the CDR3, taken from reference TRBV11-2 and TRBJ2-1): EAGVAQSPRYKIIEKRQSVAFWCNPISGHATLYWYQQILGQGPKLLIQFQNNGVVDDSQLPKDRFSAERLKGVDSTLKIQPAKLEDSAVYLCAIIPRGGPYNEQFFGPGTRLTVL.

Of note for this clone: The junction and the germline gene differ at one end; a read error may be behind it. V is TRBV20-1 and J is TRBJ2-5; D is ambiguous. Per the germline V gene, CDR1 is DFQATT and CDR2 is SNEGSKA (reference sequence). The CDR3 is 13 residues long. The CDR3 DNA is TGCAGTTCTAGGCAGCCTTACCAAGAGACCCAGTACTTC. Its protein is CSSRQPYQETQYF.

Ten or more counts support this clone. Within the sample, other DNA sequences also encode this same CDR3. The chain links TRBV9 to TRBJ2-1; D is undetermined. Deletions cut 0 bases from V and 3 bases from J, with 10 bases between. The germline CDR1 and CDR2 sequences are SGDLS and YYNGEE. The CDR3 has 15 residues. In DNA, the CDR3 is TGTGCCAGCAGCGTAGATAGGTGGGGCTACAATGAGCAGTTCTTC. Encoded protein: CASSVDRWGYNEQFF.

This clone was counted ten times or more. The rearrangement links TRBV7-2 to TRBJ2-4; 8 bases match TRBD2. Germline CDR1 and CDR2: SGHTA and FQGNSA. The CDR3 has 14 amino acids. V dropped 1 base and J dropped 11; count of bases not matched to a gene: 7. The CDR3 bases are TGTGCCAGCAGCTTAGAGGTATCAGCGGGGGTTCAGTACTTC. As protein: CASSLEVSAGVQYF.

This clone was seen more than once but under ten times. Sequence at one end of the junction differs from germline and may be a read error. The J gene is TRBJ1-2, the V gene TRBV28; D unresolved. Germline V gene data show CDR1 as MDHEN and CDR2 as SYDVKM. The CDR3 loop spans 12 amino acids. Here the CDR3 DNA reads TGCGCCAGCAGCCGACCCCCCGAGGGCTACACCTTC. Translation: CASSRPPEGYTF.

This clone was counted many times. This chain connects TRBV4-2 to TRBJ2-2; D is possibly TRBD1 (6 bases). The CDR3 spans 16 residues. Germline CDR1 reads LGHNA; CDR2 reads YNFKEQ. Trimming shortened V by 2 bases and J by 3 bases, and 13 bases separated the two germline ends. The CDR3 loop is CASSQLPGADTGELFF. CDR3 nucleotides: TGTGCCAGCAGCCAACTCCCAGGGGCGGACACCGGGGAGCTGTTTTTT.

This clone ranks as medium-sized. J is TRBJ2-1 and V is TRBV6-1; D ambiguous. Per germline, CDR1 MNHNS and CDR2 SASEGT. Deletions cut 5 bases from V and 3 bases from J, with 8 bases between. The CDR3 loop spans 13 amino acids. CDR3: CASSSAGYNEQFF. CDR3 coding DNA: TGTGCCAGCAGTTCGGCCGGCTACAATGAGCAGTTCTTC.

The chain is built from TRBV7-9 and TRBJ2-7; 8 nucleotides match TRBD1. Losses at the gene ends were 5 bases for V and 3 bases for J; bases not matched to a gene: 9. This CDR3 comprises 15 residues. CDR1 is SEHNR and CDR2 is FQNEAQ in the germline V gene (reference sequence). The CDR3 loop reads CASSETGTGSYEQYF. The CDR3 DNA is TGTGCCAGCAGCGAAACCGGGACAGGAAGCTACGAGCAGTACTTC.

This chain joins TRBV7-9 and TRBJ2-7; D might be TRBD1 or TRBD2, each matching 5 bases. Germline loops: CDR1 SEHNR, CDR2 FQNEAQ (reference sequence). V shed 5 bases and J shed 2 bases, with 16 bases lying between them. The CDR3 runs 15 residues. CDR3 nucleotides: TGTGCCAGCAGCCCCTCGGGGCTAGTCGCCTACGAGCAGTACTTC. Residues: CASSPSGLVAYEQYF.

CDR3: CASSLSRTASSGANVLTF. CDR3 nucleotide sequence: TGTGCCAGCAGCTTGTCCAGGACAGCGAGCTCTGGGGCCAACGTCCTGACTTTC. J is TRBJ2-6 and V is TRBV11-2; tentatively, D is TRBD1 (6 bases). Germline V gene sequence: CDR1 SGHAT, CDR2 FQNNGV. Trimming stripped 3 bases from V and 0 bases from J, with 15 bases between. This CDR3 region has 18 residues.

This clone was seen ten or more times. This chain joins TRBV6-1 and TRBJ2-6; D not certain. CDR1 is MNHNS, CDR2 SASEGT, per germline. With 4 bases removed from V and 0 bases from J, the gap between germline ends came to 4 bases. This CDR3 contains 14 residues. CDR3 residues: CASSVASGANVLTF. The CDR3 nucleotides read TGTGCCAGCAGTGTGGCCTCTGGGGCCAACGTCCTGACTTTC.

By sample share, this clone is medium-sized. This rearrangement joins TRBV6-5 to TRBJ2-7; D unclear. The V gene lost 0 bases and the J gene lost 5 bases, with 14 bases spanning the gap. This CDR3 has 15 amino acids. The germline gives CDR1 MNHEY, CDR2 SVGAGI. Written as DNA, the CDR3 is TGTGCCAGCAGTTACTCCTCGCACCAGCAGCACGAGCAGTACTTC. This codes for CASSYSSHQQHEQYF.